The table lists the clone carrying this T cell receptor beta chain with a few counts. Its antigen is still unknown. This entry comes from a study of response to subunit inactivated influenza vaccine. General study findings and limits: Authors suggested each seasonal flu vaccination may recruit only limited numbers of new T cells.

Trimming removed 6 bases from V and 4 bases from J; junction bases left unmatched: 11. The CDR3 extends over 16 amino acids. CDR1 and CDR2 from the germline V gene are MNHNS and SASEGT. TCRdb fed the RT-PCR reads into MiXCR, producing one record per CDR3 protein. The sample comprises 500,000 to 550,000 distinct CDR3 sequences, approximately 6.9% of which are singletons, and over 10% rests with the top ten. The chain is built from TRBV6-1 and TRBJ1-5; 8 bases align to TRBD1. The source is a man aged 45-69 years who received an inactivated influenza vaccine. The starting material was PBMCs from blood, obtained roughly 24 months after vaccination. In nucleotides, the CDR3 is TGTGCCAGCAGGCGAACCGGGACAGGAATAAATCAGCCCCAGCATTTT. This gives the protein CASRRTGTGINQPQHF.